One sample yielded the 32 T cell receptor beta chains listed below, sequenced in a study of a mutant IDH1 vaccine in newly diagnosed glioma. The repertoire was sequenced with immunoSEQ multiplex PCR; TCRdb's copy has only in-frame clones and lacks some. The top ten hold about 2% of the sample, which has 45,000 to 55,000 clones, approximately 78% seen once. Their antigens remain unidentified. Time point defined: week 5, during vaccination. Each vaccine dose was 300 ug of mutant IDH1 20-mer peptide, with topical imiquimod. The source was PBMCs, collected from a glioma patient whose treatment included an IDH1 peptide vaccine. The receptors originated from a woman aged 40-49 years with glioma.

CDR3 DNA: TGTGCCAGCAGCGAATCCGGGACTAGCGCCGGGGAGCTGTTTTTT. Protein sequence: CASSESGTSAGELFF. The V call is TRBV9, the J call TRBJ2-2, with 10 positions matching TRBD2. Germline V CDR1 and CDR2: SGDLS, YYNGEE. V dropped 3 bases and J dropped 6; count of bases not matched to a gene: 5. The CDR3 has 15 amino acids.

This clone was found a few times. This chain uses TRBV29-1 with TRBJ2-1; 10 bases map to TRBD1. The V segment lost 4 bases and the J segment 4 bases; nucleotides outside the gene matches: 4. Germline loops: CDR1 SQVTM, CDR2 ANQGSEA. This CDR3 has 14 residues. In DNA, the CDR3 is TGCAGCGTTGCCCCGGGACAGGGGTACAATGAGCAGTTCTTC. Amino acid sequence: CSVAPGQGYNEQFF.

The chain uses TRBV30 and TRBJ2-5; D is possibly TRBD1 (6 bases). There are 17 residues in the CDR3. Germline CDR1 and CDR2: GTSNPN and SVGIG (reference sequence). The V end lost 2 bases, the J end lost 9 bases, and 28 bases lay between the germline ends. CDR3 sequence reads: CAWSPGTSMSARVAQYF. The CDR3 DNA follows: TGTGCCTGGAGTCCCGGGACATCCATGTCGGCGAGAGTGGCCCAGTACTTC. Full variable domain (outside the CDR3, taken from reference TRBV30 and TRBJ2-5): SQTIHQWPATLVQPVGSPLSLECTVEGTSNPNLYWYRQAAGRGLQLLFYSVGIGQISSEVPQNLSASRPQDRQFILSSKKLLLSDSGFYLCAWSPGTSMSARVAQYFGPGTRLLVL.

This rearrangement joins TRBV7-9 to TRBJ1-5; 9 bases agree with TRBD1. The CDR3 loop spans 15 amino acids. Germline V lookup: CDR1 SEHNR, CDR2 FQNEAQ (reference sequence). Germline trimming cut 1 base from V and 3 bases from J; bases unmatched to any gene: 1. The CDR3 reads CASSLGQGVNQPQHF. CDR3 coding DNA: TGTGCCAGCAGCTTAGGACAGGGGGTCAATCAGCCCCAGCATTTT.

This chain uses TRBV5-6 with TRBJ2-1; unclear D gene. The CDR3 spans 14 residues. V lost 7 bases and J lost 5, with 16 bases in between. Germline V lookup: CDR1 SGHDT, CDR2 YYEEEE. CDR3 nucleotide sequence: TGTGCCAGCGGATGGGGTATTGAAAACAATGAGCAGTTCTTC. Translated, it gives CASGWGIENNEQFF.

V gene TRBV7-2 combines with J gene TRBJ1-6; D possibly corresponds to TRBD1 (5 bases). CDR1 is SGHTA, CDR2 FQGNSA, per germline. The V end was cut by 2 bases, the J end by 6 bases, with 11 bases between. The CDR3 is 15 amino acids. The CDR3: CASSLQQGGNSPLHF. CDR3 DNA: TGTGCCAGCAGCTTACAGCAGGGTGGTAATTCACCCCTCCACTTT.

This clone was seen just once. The chain recombines TRBV5-5 with TRBJ1-1; no firm D call. Trimming took off 4 bases at V and 1 base at J, with 14 bases between the two ends. This CDR3 spans 15 amino acids. Germline lookup yields CDR1 SGHKS and CDR2 YYEKEE (reference sequence). The CDR3 DNA is TGTGCCAGCAGCCTACTAAACAGACAGAACACTGAAGCTTTCTTT. It encodes CASSLLNRQNTEAFF.

The chain combines TRBV5-6 with TRBJ2-7; 8 nucleotides match TRBD1. V shed 4 bases and J 5 bases; nucleotides not matched to a gene: 11. This CDR3 has 15 residues. CDR1 is SGHDT, CDR2 YYEEEE, per germline. The CDR3 coding sequence is TGTGCCAGCAGCCCCCTCGGACAGGGACTTAACGAGCAGTACTTC. Its protein is CASSPLGQGLNEQYF.

This clone has only a few counts. V usage is TRBV2 and J usage is TRBJ1-5, with D possibly TRBD1 on 6 matching bases. V lost 3 bases to trimming and J lost 7 bases, with 10 bases between them. This CDR3 is 13 amino acids long. Germline values: CDR1 SNHLY, CDR2 FYNNEI. The CDR3 region is CASSDRGGQPQHF. CDR3 coding DNA: TGTGCCAGCAGTGACAGGGGTGGCCAGCCCCAGCATTTT.

The chain carries TRBV6-5 and TRBJ2-7; D is tentatively TRBD1 or TRBD2 (5 bases each). The CDR3 extends over 13 amino acids. Germline V gene data show CDR1 as MNHEY and CDR2 as SVGAGI. V was trimmed by 6 bases and J by 4 bases, leaving 13 bases between them. CDR3 in DNA: TGTGCCAGCAGCCGTGGGGGTCGGTACGAGCAGTACTTC. This gives the protein CASSRGGRYEQYF.

V usage is TRBV15 and J usage is TRBJ2-7; 9 nucleotides align to TRBD1. Germline V CDR1 and CDR2: LNHNV, YYDKDF (reference sequence). V lost 2 bases to trimming and J lost 3 bases; unmatched junction nucleotides: 8. CDR3 length equals 16 residues. The DNA for the CDR3 is TGTGCCACCAGCAGAAACAGGGGGCGAACTTACTACGAGCAGTACTTC. Translating gives CATSRNRGRTYYEQYF. The full variable domain, in which reference TRBV15 and TRBJ2-7 provide the parts outside the CDR3, is DAMVIQNPRYQVTQFGKPVTLSCSQTLNHNVMYWYQQKSSQAPKLLFHYYDKDFNNEADTPDNFQSRRPNTSFCFLDIRSPGLGDTAMYLCATSRNRGRTYYEQYFGPGTRLTVT.

The chain uses TRBV27 and TRBJ1-2, with D uncertain. The CDR3 runs 15 residues. From germline, CDR1 is MNHEY and CDR2 SMNVEV (reference sequence). V lost 5 bases and J lost 1, with 14 bases in between. CDR3 nucleotides: TGTGCCAGCAGTCAAACCGGGGTAAATAACTATGGCTACACCTTC. This codes for CASSQTGVNNYGYTF.

V and J are TRBV6-6 and TRBJ1-2; D ambiguous. Germline CDR1 reads MNHNY; CDR2 reads SVGAGI (reference sequence). The CDR3 totals 13 residues. V lost 0 bases and J 4 bases, leaving 6 bases between the germline ends. CDR3 coding DNA: TGTGCCAGCAGTTACTCGAACACCTATGGCTACACCTTC. Amino acids: CASSYSNTYGYTF.

DNA of the CDR3: TGTGCCAGCAGCTTAGGGAATCAGCCCCAGCATTTT. This gives the protein CASSLGNQPQHF. This sequence joins TRBV7-9 and TRBJ1-5; D gene uncertain. Looked up from germline, CDR1 is SEHNR and CDR2 is FQNEAQ (reference sequence). CDR3 length: 12 amino acids. V shed 1 base and J shed 4 bases, with 2 bases lying between them.

V usage is TRBV5-1 and J usage is TRBJ1-3; D unclear. The CDR3 totals 16 residues. Germline loops: CDR1 SGHRS, CDR2 YFSETQ. Trimming shortened V by 0 bases and J by 4 bases, and 14 bases separated the two germline ends. The CDR3 DNA reads as TGCGCCAGCAGCTTGGAGCCAGCGGGATTAGGAAACACCATATATTTT. This codes for CASSLEPAGLGNTIYF.

This chain connects TRBV13 to TRBJ2-7; D not resolved. The ends were cut back, 3 bases at V and 4 bases at J, with 7 bases in the middle. CDR1 is PRHDT, CDR2 FYEKMQ, per germline (reference sequence). The CDR3 consists of 12 residues. The CDR3: CASSFEPYEQYF. CDR3 coding DNA: TGTGCCAGCAGCTTCGAGCCGTACGAGCAGTACTTC.

The chain employs TRBV7-9 and TRBJ2-7; D remains unclear. The V and J ends lost 3 bases and 3 bases respectively, with 6 bases between them. Germline lookup yields CDR1 SEHNR and CDR2 FQNEAQ (reference sequence). This CDR3 has 12 residues. CDR3 residues: CASSFVSYEQYF. The CDR3 DNA reads as TGTGCCAGCAGCTTTGTCAGCTACGAGCAGTACTTC.

This chain joins TRBV10-2 and TRBJ1-2; D is ambiguous. V gave up 3 bases and J gave up 6 bases, with 11 bases separating them. The CDR3 has 13 amino acids. CDR1 and CDR2 (germline): WSHSY, SAAADI. The chain's CDR3 is CASSEYQADGYTF. CDR3 nucleotides: TGCGCCAGCAGTGAATACCAGGCGGATGGCTACACCTTC.

Remarks on this clone: The sample holds other DNA sequences that translate to the same CDR3. V is TRBV5-1 and J is TRBJ2-3, with D hard to call. V lost 0 bases and J 2 bases, leaving 7 bases between the germline ends. CDR1 and CDR2 (germline): SGHRS, YFSETQ. This CDR3 spans 14 amino acids. The CDR3 is CASSLGDSTDTQYF. The CDR3 coding sequence is TGCGCCAGCAGCTTGGGCGACTCCACAGATACGCAGTATTTT.

The chain combines TRBV29-1 with TRBJ2-1, with TRBD2 identical over 11 bases. Losses at the gene ends were 2 bases for V and 0 bases for J; bases not matched to a gene: 6. In germline, CDR1 is SQVTM, CDR2 ANQGSEA. The CDR3 contains 17 residues. Here the CDR3 reads CSVETSGGLLSYNEQFF. The CDR3 DNA is TGCAGCGTTGAAACTAGCGGGGGCCTACTCTCCTACAATGAGCAGTTCTTC.

The table lists this clone with a few counts. The chain combines TRBV7-2 with TRBJ1-2, with D perhaps TRBD1 (5 bases). The CDR3 totals 13 residues. Germline CDR1 is SGHTA and CDR2 is FQGNSA. Between the trimmed V and J ends, which lost 0 bases and 8 bases, there was a span of 10 bases. This chain's CDR3 is CASSLAGGGGYTF. DNA of the CDR3: TGTGCCAGCAGCTTAGCGGGGGGTGGGGGCTACACCTTC.

The chain employs TRBV7-2 and TRBJ1-1; 7 bases map to TRBD1. Germline CDR1 and CDR2: SGHTA and FQGNSA. Trimming took 2 bases from V and 5 from J; bases not matched to a gene: 5. This CDR3 has 14 residues. The CDR3 DNA follows: TGTGCCAGCAGCTTAAGCAGGGGGTCTACTGAAGCTTTCTTT. Translation: CASSLSRGSTEAFF.

The J gene is TRBJ2-7, the V gene TRBV7-6; D is possibly TRBD1 (5 bases). The CDR3 length is 15 residues. Trimming removed 1 base at V and 6 bases at J, with 16 bases between. Germline assignment: CDR1 SGHVS and CDR2 FNYEAQ. DNA for the CDR3: TGTGCCAGCAGCTTAGGACAGCCGAATATGGGCGAGCAGTACTTC. Protein: CASSLGQPNMGEQYF.

V is TRBV30 and J is TRBJ1-1; D is uncertain. The length of the CDR3 is 13 residues. The germline V gene encodes CDR1 GTSNPN and CDR2 SVGIG (reference sequence). V was cut by 1 base and J by 0 bases, with 6 bases left in between. The CDR3 region has the DNA TGTGCCTGGAGTGCGGTAGTGAACACTGAAGCTTTCTTT. Its translation: CAWSAVVNTEAFF.

This chain connects TRBV27 to TRBJ2-7, with a tentative D call TRBD1 (6 bases). Germline V gene lookup returns CDR1 MNHEY and CDR2 SMNVEV (reference sequence). V lost 8 bases and J lost 2, with 16 bases in between. The CDR3 has 14 amino acids. The CDR3 DNA reads as TGTGCCAGCGGCTTAACAGGGAATCCCTACGAGCAGTACTTC. Translating it yields CASGLTGNPYEQYF.

The CDR3 nucleotides read TGCAGTGCCGGCCGAGTCGATACGCAGTATTTT. Its translation: CSAGRVDTQYF. The gene calls are TRBV20-1 and TRBJ2-3, with no clear D. In germline, CDR1 is DFQATT, CDR2 SNEGSKA (reference sequence). The V and J ends lost 6 bases and 6 bases respectively, with 10 bases between them. The CDR3 extends over 11 amino acids.

The chain recombines TRBV7-9 with TRBJ1-4; the match to TRBD1 covers 7 bases. This CDR3 has 15 residues. Germline V gene sequence: CDR1 SEHNR, CDR2 FQNEAQ (reference sequence). Germline trimming cut 7 bases from V and 3 bases from J; bases unmatched to any gene: 8. In nucleotides, the CDR3 is TGTGCCAGCACCCAAACAGGGGAAGCTAATGAAAAACTGTTTTTT. This gives the protein CASTQTGEANEKLFF.

This chain joins TRBV10-2 and TRBJ1-5; D unclear. Trimming left V 4 bases short and J 1 base short, with 11 bases between. Per the germline V gene, CDR1 is WSHSY and CDR2 is SAAADI. The CDR3 is 15 residues long. The CDR3 is CASSATPGSNQPQHF. CDR3 DNA sequence: TGCGCCAGCAGTGCAACCCCCGGGAGCAATCAGCCCCAGCATTTT.

In its sample, this clone was seen a few times. CDR3 sequence: CASSLRGGTEAFF. Written as DNA, the CDR3 is TGTGCCAGCAGCCTCAGGGGGGGCACTGAAGCTTTCTTT. V usage is TRBV5-6 and J usage is TRBJ1-1, with 7 bases identical to TRBD1. The germline V gene encodes CDR1 SGHDT and CDR2 YYEEEE. The CDR3 has 13 amino acids. J lost 4 bases, V lost 4 bases, and 4 bases had no gene match.

This clone turned up a few times. The genes are TRBV5-8 and TRBJ1-1; D ambiguous. From germline, CDR1 is SGHTS and CDR2 YDEGEE. V gave up 4 bases and J gave up 8 bases, with 9 bases separating them. This CDR3 is built from 11 residues. The CDR3 nucleotides read TGTGCCAGCAGCCCCGTGGTCGAAGCTTTCTTT. Its protein product is CASSPVVEAFF.

In this sample, this clone turned up a few times. This sequence joins TRBV2 and TRBJ1-5; TRBD1 matches 11 bases. Germline V gene lookup returns CDR1 SNHLY and CDR2 FYNNEI. There are 16 residues in the CDR3. The V gene end was trimmed by 6 bases and the J gene end by 7 bases; junction bases not matched to a gene: 11. Here the CDR3 DNA reads TGTGCCAGCAGCAAGGACAGGGGGCACAGGGAACAGCCCCAGCATTTT. It translates to CASSKDRGHREQPQHF.

The sample holds one count of this clone. The chain uses TRBV28 and TRBJ2-4; 9 nucleotides agree with TRBD1. This CDR3 spans 17 amino acids. CDR1 is MDHEN, CDR2 SYDVKM, per germline. Unmatched junction bases numbered 9, after V lost 3 bases and J lost 3 bases. Here the CDR3 DNA reads TGTGCCAGCAGTTTGGTAACAGGGGGCACGGTCAAAAACATTCAGTACTTC. Translation: CASSLVTGGTVKNIQYF.